This TCR beta chain is drawn from a study of blood T cell repertoires in COVID-19. On the study more broadly: The United States, Italy and Spain were the sources of the acute and convalescent COVID-19 samples.

This CDR3 has 10 residues. The V end was cut by 5 bases, the J end by 6 bases, with 5 bases between. Germline V gene sequence: CDR1 DFQATT, CDR2 SNEGSKA (reference sequence). About this clone: Other DNA sequences of this sample code for an identical CDR3.

TCRdb keeps only in-frame clones here, not all; method: immunoSEQ multiplex PCR. The sample yields around 140,000 clones, around 90% seen once. Source material: peripheral blood. The chain combines TRBV20-1 with TRBJ1-5, with no clear D. The receptor's source is a man aged 65 to 79 with acute or convalescent COVID-19. This CDR3 reads CSAPGQPQHF. The CDR3 region has the DNA TGCAGTGCTCCGGGTCAGCCCCAGCATTTT.